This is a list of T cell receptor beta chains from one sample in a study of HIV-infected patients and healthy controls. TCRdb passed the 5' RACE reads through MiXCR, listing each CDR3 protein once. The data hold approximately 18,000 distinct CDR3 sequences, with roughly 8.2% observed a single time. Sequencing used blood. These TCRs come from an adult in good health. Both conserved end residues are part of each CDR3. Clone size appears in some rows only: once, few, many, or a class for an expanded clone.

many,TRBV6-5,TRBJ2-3,CASTPWSGKDLDTQYF
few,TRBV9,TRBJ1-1,CASSEGTGETEAFF
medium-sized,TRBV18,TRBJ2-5,CASSRSDHYQETQYF
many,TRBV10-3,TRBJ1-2,CAISADKNYGYTF
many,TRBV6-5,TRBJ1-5,CASSRYQGDNQPQHF
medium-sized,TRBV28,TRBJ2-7,CASSSGSPNYEQYF
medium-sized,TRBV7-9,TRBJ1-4,CASSQGQDGKLFF
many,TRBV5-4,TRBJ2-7,CASSLGTGGGYEQYF
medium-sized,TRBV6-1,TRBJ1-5,CASSEDRGGNQPQHF
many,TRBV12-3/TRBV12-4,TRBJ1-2,CASSLVGSYGYTF
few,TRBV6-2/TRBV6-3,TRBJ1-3,CASSQKTFASGNTIYF
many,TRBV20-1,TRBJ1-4,CSATRTGGLGKLFF
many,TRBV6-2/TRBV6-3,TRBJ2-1,CASSYIGEQFF
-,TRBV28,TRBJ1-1,CASSFLDRAIRAFF
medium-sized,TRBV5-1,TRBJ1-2,CASSLATGYRTF
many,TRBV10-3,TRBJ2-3,CAIGSGTGGTDTQYF
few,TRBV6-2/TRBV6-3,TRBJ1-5,CASSYSFLNQPQHF
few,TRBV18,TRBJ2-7,CASSPSARGQGSYEQYF
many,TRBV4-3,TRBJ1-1,CASSQEFGPNTEAFF
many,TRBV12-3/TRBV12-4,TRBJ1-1,CASSFGTGGRTEAFF
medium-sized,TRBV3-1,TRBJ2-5,CASSRRTQETQYF
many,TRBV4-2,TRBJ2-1,CASSQVSAGSSYNEQFF
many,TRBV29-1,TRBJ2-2,CSLPPGTGVGNTGELFF
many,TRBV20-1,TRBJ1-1,CSARPLKVEVGTEAFF
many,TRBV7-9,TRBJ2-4,CASRIGAATVQYF
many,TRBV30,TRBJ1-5,CAWSVPGGGQPQHF
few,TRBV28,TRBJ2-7,CASSFLLFHEQYF
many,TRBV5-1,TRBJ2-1,CASSSSGGGSAHNEQFF
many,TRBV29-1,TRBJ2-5,CSVGSRLHTQYF
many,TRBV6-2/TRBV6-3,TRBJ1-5,CASSPTGLRGNQPQHF
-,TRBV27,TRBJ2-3,CASSPLPPGLAGGPADTQYF
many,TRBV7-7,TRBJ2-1,CASSLGWLDNEQFF
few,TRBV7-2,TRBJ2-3,CASRLGSTDTQYF
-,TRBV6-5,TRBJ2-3,CASNPRTGTDTQYF
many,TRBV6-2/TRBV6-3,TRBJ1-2,CASRGTGVVYGYTF
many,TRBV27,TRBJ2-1,CASSLSSGRRYNEQFF
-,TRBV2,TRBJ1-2,CASSALPVNYGYTF
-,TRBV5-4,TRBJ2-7,CASSSTGGSIHEQYF
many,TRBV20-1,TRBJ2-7,CSATGAPTSGMSYEQYF
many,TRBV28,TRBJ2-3,CASSFLETTDTQYF